This T cell receptor (beta chain) was observed in a study of T cell changes during pregnancy in multiple sclerosis. This CDR3 is built from 15 residues. The germline V gene has CDR1 SGDLS and CDR2 YYNGEE. The V end lost 4 bases, the J end lost 4 bases, and 17 bases lay between the germline ends. The table came from immunoSEQ multiplex PCR; TCRdb's copy has only in-frame clones and leaves some out. Among under 120,000 clones listed, about 89% were seen once. Sequenced material: peripheral blood, taken after pregnancy. The origin of this receptor is a female donor with multiple sclerosis, enrolled in a pregnancy study. The V call is TRBV9, the J call TRBJ1-1; D remains unclear. The CDR3 bases are TGTGCCAGCAGCCCCCGTCGGGGTATAGGCACTGAAGCTTTCTTT. Residues: CASSPRRGIGTEAFF.